This T cell receptor beta chain was sequenced for a study of OX40 agonist ivuxolimab in advanced cancers. General study results and limits: The antigens recognized by the expanded peripheral T cells, that is their antigen specificity, were not determined. Individuals who were partial responders at 0.1-3.0 mg/kg had clonal expansion that ranked among the lowest.

TCRdb's copy holds only in-frame clones and misses some; the assay was immunoSEQ multiplex PCR. The data contain some 86,000 clones, around 94% of them singletons. This clone showed up just once. The antigen remains unidentified. V lost 5 bases and J lost 4; bases outside the gene matches: 4. Germline values: CDR1 LNHDA, CDR2 SQIVND (reference sequence). The length of the CDR3 is 14 residues. The origin of this receptor is an adult with an advanced solid tumor such as melanoma, head and neck, liver or kidney cancer. The material sequenced was CD4+ or CD8+ T cells sorted from blood, taken in a trial of the OX40 agonist ivuxolimab. The chain employs TRBV19 and TRBJ1-1; TRBD1 matches 10 bases. The CDR3, as DNA: TGTGCCAGTAGTCCCGGACAGGGGGGCACTGAAGCTTTCTTT. It specifies CASSPGQGGTEAFF.